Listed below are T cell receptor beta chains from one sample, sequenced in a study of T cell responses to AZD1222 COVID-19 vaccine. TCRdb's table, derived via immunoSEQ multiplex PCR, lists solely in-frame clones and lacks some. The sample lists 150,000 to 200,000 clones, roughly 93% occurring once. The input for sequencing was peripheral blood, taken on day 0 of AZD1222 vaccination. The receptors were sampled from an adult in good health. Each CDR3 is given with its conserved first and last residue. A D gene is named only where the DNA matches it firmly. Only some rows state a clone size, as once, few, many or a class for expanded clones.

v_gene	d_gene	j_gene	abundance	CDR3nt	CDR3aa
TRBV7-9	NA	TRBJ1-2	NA	TGTGCCAGCAGCTTAGTCGGAACGATAATCTATGGCTACACCTTC	CASSLVGTIIYGYTF
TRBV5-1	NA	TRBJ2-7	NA	TGCGCCAGCAGCTTGACAGGGTCGCGCGACGAGCAGTACTTC	CASSLTGSRDEQYF
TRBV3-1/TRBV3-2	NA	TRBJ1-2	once	TGTGCCAGCAGCCCTATCTACGGAAATAACTATGGCTACACCTTC	CASSPIYGNNYGYTF
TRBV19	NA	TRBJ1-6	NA	TGTGCCAGTAGCAAAGGACCGATAAATAATTCACCCCTCCACTTT	CASSKGPINNSPLHF
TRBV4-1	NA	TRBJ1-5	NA	TGCGCCAGCAGCCAGCACCAGGTCAATCAGCCCCAGCATTTT	CASSQHQVNQPQHF
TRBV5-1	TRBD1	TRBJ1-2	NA	TGCGCCAGCAGCTTGGTTCCAGGGGGTCCCTATGGCTACACCTTC	CASSLVPGGPYGYTF
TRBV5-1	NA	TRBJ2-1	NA	TGCGCCAGCGGAGACTCCCCCTACAATGAGCAGTTCTTC	CASGDSPYNEQFF
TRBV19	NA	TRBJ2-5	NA	TGTGCCAGTAGTACCGACGCTAGCTATGGAGAGACCCAGTACTTC	CASSTDASYGETQYF
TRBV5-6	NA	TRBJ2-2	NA	TGTGCCAGCAGTCTAACCCGCAAACTAGCCCCGGTCGGGGAGCTGTTTTTT	CASSLTRKLAPVGELFF
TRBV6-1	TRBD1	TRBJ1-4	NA	TGTGCCAGCAGTGCAGGGGGTTTGGGGGTTAATGAAAAACTGTTTTTT	CASSAGGLGVNEKLFF
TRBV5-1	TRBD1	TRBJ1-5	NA	TGCGCCAGCAGCTGGGGGACAGGCAATCAGCCCCAGCATTTT	CASSWGTGNQPQHF
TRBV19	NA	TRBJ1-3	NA	TGTGCCAGTAGTCCCCCCAATGGAAACACCATATATTTT	CASSPPNGNTIYF
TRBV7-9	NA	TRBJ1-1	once	TGTGCCAGCAGCTTACGGGGAACCACTGAAGCTTTCTTT	CASSLRGTTEAFF
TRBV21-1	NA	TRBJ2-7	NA	TGTGCCAGCAGCCCCCGTGGAAGCGGGAGTTCCTACGAGCAGTACTTC	CASSPRGSGSSYEQYF
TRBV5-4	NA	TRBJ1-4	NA	TGTGCCAGCAGCTTCAAGGAAGAACTGTTTTTT	CASSFKEELFF
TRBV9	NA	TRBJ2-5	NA	TGTGCCAGCAGCGTAGACCCACGGGAGACCCAGTACTTC	CASSVDPRETQYF
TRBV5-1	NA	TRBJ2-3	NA	TGCGCCAGCAGCTTGGACAGGGTTGATACGCAGTATTTT	CASSLDRVDTQYF
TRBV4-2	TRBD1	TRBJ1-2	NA	TGTGCCAGCAGCCAAGACCCCGGACAGGGCGGCTATGGCTACACCTTC	CASSQDPGQGGYGYTF
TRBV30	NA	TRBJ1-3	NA	TGTGCCTGGAGTGGTGGTGGAAACACCATATATTTT	CAWSGGGNTIYF
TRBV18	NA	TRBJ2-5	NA	TGTGCCAGCTCACCACCTGGTACCCGAGAGACCCAGTACTTC	CASSPPGTRETQYF
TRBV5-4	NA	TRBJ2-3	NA	TGTGCCAGCAGCTTGGTTTCGGCCAGCACCACAGATACGCAGTATTTT	CASSLVSASTTDTQYF
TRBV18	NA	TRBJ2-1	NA	TGTGCCAGCTCACTCCTCGAGGGGGGGCAAGATGAGCAGTTCTTC	CASSLLEGGQDEQFF
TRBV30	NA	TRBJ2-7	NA	TGTGCCTGGAAACCTCCGTGGGTCACCGAGCAGTACTTC	CAWKPPWVTEQYF
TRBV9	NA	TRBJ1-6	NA	TGTGCCAGCAGCGCCACTTCCGGGACACTTAAAAATTCACCCCTCCACTTT	CASSATSGTLKNSPLHF
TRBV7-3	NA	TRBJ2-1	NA	TGTGCCAGCAGTCAAGGCCTCTACAATGAGCAGTTCTTC	CASSQGLYNEQFF
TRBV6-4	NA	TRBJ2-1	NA	TGTGCCAGCAGCGCTATGTTGAGCTCCTACAATGAGCAGTTCTTC	CASSAMLSSYNEQFF
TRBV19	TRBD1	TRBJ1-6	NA	TGTGCCAGTAGGATTACAGGGGAATCACCCCTCCACTTT	CASRITGESPLHF
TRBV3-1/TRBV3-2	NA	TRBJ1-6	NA	TGTGCCAGCAGCCCGTTAATTCGGAGGAAGGGGGATTCACCCCTCCACTTT	CASSPLIRRKGDSPLHF
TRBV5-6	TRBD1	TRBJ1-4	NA	TGTGCCAGCAGCTTCGACAGGGTGGATGAAAAACTGTTTTTT	CASSFDRVDEKLFF
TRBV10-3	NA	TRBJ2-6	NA	TGTGCCATCAGTGATCAGGGACGGTTGGTCCTATCTGGGGCCAACGTCCTGACTTTC	CAISDQGRLVLSGANVLTF
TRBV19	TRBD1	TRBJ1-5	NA	TGTGCCAGTAGAATAGGACAGGGTAGCAATCAGCCCCAGCATTTT	CASRIGQGSNQPQHF
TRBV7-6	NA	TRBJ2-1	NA	TGTGCCAGCAGCGCACGGCAATTGGAAAGCTCCTACAATGAGCAGTTCTTC	CASSARQLESSYNEQFF
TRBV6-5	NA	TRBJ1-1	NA	TGTGCCAGCAGTTACTCGGGCGGAAGCTCCCTCATTGAAGCTTTCTTT	CASSYSGGSSLIEAFF
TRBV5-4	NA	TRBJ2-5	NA	TGTGCCAGCAGCTTGCCGACAAGACAAGAGACCCAGTACTTC	CASSLPTRQETQYF
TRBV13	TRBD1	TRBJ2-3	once	TGTGCCAGCAGCTTAGGGGCAGGGAAATGGGACGGGGGACAGGCAGATACGCAGTATTTT	CASSLGAGKWDGGQADTQYF
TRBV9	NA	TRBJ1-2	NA	TGTGCCAGCAGTGGGCAGGGTGGCAGCCACTATGGCTACACCTTC	CASSGQGGSHYGYTF
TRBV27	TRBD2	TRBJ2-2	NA	TGTGCCAGCAGACTAGCGGGGGGGGAGCTGTTTTTT	CASRLAGGELFF
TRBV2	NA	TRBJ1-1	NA	TGTGCCAGCAGTGTACAGAAGAACACTGAAGCTTTCTTT	CASSVQKNTEAFF
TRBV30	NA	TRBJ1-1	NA	TGTGCCCTTGATGGGAAGGGGAACACTGAAGCTTTCTTT	CALDGKGNTEAFF
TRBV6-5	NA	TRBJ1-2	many	TGTGCCAGCAGTTACTGGGCAGGTGATGGCTACACCTTC	CASSYWAGDGYTF
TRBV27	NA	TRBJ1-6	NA	TGTGCCAGCAGTTTTTGGGGTGATTCACCCCTCCACTTT	CASSFWGDSPLHF
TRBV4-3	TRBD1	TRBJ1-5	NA	TGCGCCAGCAGCCTCAGACAGGGTGATCAGCCCCAGCATTTT	CASSLRQGDQPQHF
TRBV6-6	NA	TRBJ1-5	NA	TGTGCCAGCAGTTACTTGGGGCGGCCCAATCAGCCCCAGCATTTT	CASSYLGRPNQPQHF
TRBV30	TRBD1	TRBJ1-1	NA	TGTGCCTCGACCCCTAAAACTGGACAGGGTAAGACTGAAGCTTTCTTT	CASTPKTGQGKTEAFF
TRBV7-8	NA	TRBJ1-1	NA	TGTGCCAGCAGCTTAGTTTCCACAGTGAGCACTGAAGCTTTCTTT	CASSLVSTVSTEAFF
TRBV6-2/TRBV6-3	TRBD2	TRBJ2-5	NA	TGTGCCAGCAGCCCCCCAGAGCGGGGGGGCCGCGATGAGACCCAGTACTTC	CASSPPERGGRDETQYF